This TCR beta chain is from a study of a mutant IDH1 vaccine in newly diagnosed glioma. Clones were sequenced by immunoSEQ multiplex PCR, and TCRdb holds only the in-frame ones, with some missing. The sample records almost 25,000 clones, about 80% being singletons. There are 15 residues in the CDR3. V lost 4 bases and J lost 5, with 18 bases in between. The germline CDR1 and CDR2 sequences are SGHKS and YYEKEE (reference sequence). The sample's time point: week 47, end of study. All doses held 300 ug of mutant IDH1 20-mer peptide, with topical imiquimod. This clone was seen a few times. No antigen is known for it.

The chain recombines TRBV5-5 with TRBJ2-5; either TRBD1 or TRBD2 may supply D (5 bases each). Material: PBMCs, obtained from a glioma patient whose treatment included an IDH1 peptide vaccine. The receptor was isolated from a man aged 40-55 years with glioma. Some clones in this sample may be carry-over from other donors' samples. The CDR3 region is CASSLPGVGTETQYF. CDR3 nucleotide sequence: TGTGCCAGCAGCCTTCCGGGTGTTGGGACGGAGACCCAGTACTTC.